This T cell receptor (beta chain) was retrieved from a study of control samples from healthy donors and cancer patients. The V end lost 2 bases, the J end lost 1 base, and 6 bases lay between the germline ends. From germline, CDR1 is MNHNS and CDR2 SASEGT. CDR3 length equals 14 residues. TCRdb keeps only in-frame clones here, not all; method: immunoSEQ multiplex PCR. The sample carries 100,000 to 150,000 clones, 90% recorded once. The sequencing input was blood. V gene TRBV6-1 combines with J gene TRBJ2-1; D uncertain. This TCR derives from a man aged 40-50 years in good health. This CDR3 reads CASSEMGSYNEQFF. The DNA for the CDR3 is TGTGCCAGCAGTGAAATGGGGTCCTACAATGAGCAGTTCTTC.